This T cell receptor beta chain was recorded in a study of technical replicates of blood from several donors. CDR1 is SGHRS, CDR2 YFSETQ, per germline. CDR3 length: 14 residues. Losses at the gene ends were 6 bases for V and 4 bases for J; bases not matched to a gene: 10. The method was immunoSEQ multiplex PCR; TCRdb's version includes in-frame clones alone and lacks a portion of them. Here the sample spans about 73,000 clones, 85% to 95% being singletons. Source material: PBMCs. The clonotype originates from a human donor in good health. Some clones in this sample may be carry-over from other donors' samples. The chain uses TRBV5-1 and TRBJ2-7; 7 bases agree with TRBD1. The CDR3: CASTPGQYMYEQYF. CDR3 nucleotides: TGCGCCAGCACCCCGGGACAGTATATGTACGAGCAGTACTTC.